The source of this T cell receptor (beta chain) is a study of Graves' ophthalmopathy and Graves' hyperthyroidism. Broader study findings: It was with 70.59% sensitivity and under 85% specificity that the model predicted ophthalmopathy progression. Between ophthalmopathy and stable hyperthyroidism, a 13-signature model drew a separation with about 88% sensitivity and about 80% specificity.

As to this clonotype: Its antigen is not known.

The germline gives CDR1 SGHRS, CDR2 YFSETQ. The CDR3 spans 16 residues. The V gene lost 4 bases and the J gene lost 0 bases, with 14 bases spanning the gap. Each donor who had ophthalmopathy showed moderate-to-severe activity, a CAS of ≥3, a NOSPECS of ≥4, and a duration under 3 months. Serum thyroxine and TRAb, along with clinical symptoms, thyroid ultrasound and orbital computed tomography, were what diagnosis relied on. The study amplified TCR beta CDR3 regions using RNA transcripts. In the first round, RT-PCR was carried out with HTBI primers, and a multiplex PCR formed the second round. TCRdb re-analysed the multiplex PCR reads in MiXCR, keeping a single row per CDR3 protein. This table has 650,000 to 800,000 distinct CDR3 sequences, under 50% appearing once.

This sequence was found in an adult man with Graves' ophthalmopathy. Sequencing was performed on peripheral blood. The chain couples TRBV5-1 to TRBJ2-1, with a tentative D call TRBD1 (6 bases). The CDR3 DNA follows: TGCGCCAGCAGCCTCTACAGGGTCAGCTCCTACAATGAGCAGTTCTTC. Its protein is CASSLYRVSSYNEQFF.